There are a few counts of the clone carrying this T cell receptor beta chain. The antigen remains undetermined. CDR3 length: 14 residues. Trimming cost V 0 bases and J 0 bases, with 7 bases left between them. The germline CDR1 and CDR2 sequences are SGHDT and YYEEEE. The data were obtained in a study of blood T cells in healthy people across ages. Points from the study as a whole: A greater number of naive CD4+ cells and higher diversity distinguished long-lived donors from aged donors. In older individuals, TCR beta diversity per million T cells was lower, falling roughly linearly with age.

Primed by a sample-barcoded 5' primer and a J-beta primer mix, a second PCR proceeded for 7 to 11 cycles. TCRdb passed the 5' RACE reads through MiXCR, listing each CDR3 protein once. The profile covers around 1.5 million distinct CDR3 sequences, with almost 60% appearing a single time and 5.5% to 8% taken by the ten largest. The chain uses TRBV5-6 and TRBJ2-7; no reliable D call. The TCR was taken from a man younger than 35 in good health. Sequencing was carried out using blood. CDR3 in amino acids: CASSLESDSYEQYF. The CDR3 DNA reads as TGTGCCAGCAGCTTGGAAAGTGACTCCTACGAGCAGTACTTC.